This TCR beta chain was captured by sequencing in a study of T cells expressing NK-cell markers. About the study: In sorted CD3+CD56+NKG2C+, CD3+CD56+NKG2C- and CD3+CD56-NKG2C+ T cells, TCR beta repertoires were obtained.

From its re-call of the 5' RACE reads, TCRdb lists each CDR3 protein once, without DNA. The record lists under 500,000 distinct CDR3 sequences, of which the ten most abundant hold about 7.1%. There are 14 residues in the CDR3. Germline assignment: CDR1 SEHNR and CDR2 FQNEAQ (reference sequence). The TCR comes from a woman aged 18 to 75 in good health. The chain is built from TRBV7-9 and TRBJ2-5; no DNA is available, so the TRBD2 call from TCRdb remains unchecked. Input material: blood T cells: a sorted CD56 or NKG2C T cell subset, CD4+ or CD8+ T cells, or bulk PBMC T cells (not recorded which). CDR3: CASSLTSQGMTQYF.